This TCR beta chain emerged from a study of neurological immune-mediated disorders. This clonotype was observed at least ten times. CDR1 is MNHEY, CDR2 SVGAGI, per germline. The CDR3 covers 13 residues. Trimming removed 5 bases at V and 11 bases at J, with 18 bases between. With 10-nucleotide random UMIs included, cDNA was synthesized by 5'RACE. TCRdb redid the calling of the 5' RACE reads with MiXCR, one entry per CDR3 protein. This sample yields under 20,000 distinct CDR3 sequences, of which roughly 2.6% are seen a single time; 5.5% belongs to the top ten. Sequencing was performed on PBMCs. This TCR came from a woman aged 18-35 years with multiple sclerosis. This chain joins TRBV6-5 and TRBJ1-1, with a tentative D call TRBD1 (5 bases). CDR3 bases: TGTGCCAGCAGTCCCAACCCCACTCGGGGGGCTTTCTTT. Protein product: CASSPNPTRGAFF.